Below, 26 T cell receptor beta chains from the same sample are listed, as sequenced in a study of shared clonotypes between healthy human individuals. Profiling relied on immunoSEQ multiplex PCR, and the TCRdb table lists in-frame clones only, not all of them. The table lists roughly 1 million clones, roughly 75% of them singletons. Sequencing used memory CD4+ T cells sorted from blood. As for subset: CD45RA-negative fraction. Receptors originate from a man between 18 and 29 years old in good health.

At least ten counts were recorded for this clone. The chain is built from TRBV7-8 and TRBJ2-1; D gene uncertain. CDR1 and CDR2 from the germline V gene are SGHVS and FQNEAQ. V lost 1 base, J lost 4 bases, and 5 bases lay in between. The CDR3 covers 13 residues. CDR3 DNA sequence: TGTGCCAGCAGCTTAGTTGCTTACAATGAGCAGTTCTTC. This translates into CASSLVAYNEQFF.

The V call is TRBV28, the J call TRBJ1-2, with no clear D. Germline CDR1 and CDR2: MDHEN and SYDVKM. The CDR3 runs to 13 residues. V lost 9 bases to trimming and J lost 0 bases, with 11 bases between them. DNA for the CDR3: TGTGCCAGTCGCGGCCCAGCTAACTATGGCTACACCTTC. It translates to CASRGPANYGYTF.

In nucleotides, the CDR3 is TGTGCCAGCAGTCCACCTCTGGGGCTCTCCTATGGCTACACCTTC. Protein product: CASSPPLGLSYGYTF. The chain is built from TRBV7-9 and TRBJ1-2; TRBD1 is a possible D gene (5 bases). V was trimmed by 6 bases and J by 4 bases, leaving 18 bases between them. There are 15 residues in the CDR3. Germline V gives CDR1 SEHNR, CDR2 FQNEAQ (reference sequence).

V and J are TRBV30 and TRBJ2-3; TRBD1 aligns across 8 bases. This CDR3 contains 15 residues. Germline CDR1 reads GTSNPN; CDR2 reads SVGIG (reference sequence). The J segment lost 2 bases and the V segment lost 3 bases, leaving 7 bases of the junction unmatched. The chain's CDR3 is CAWRVRGRPTDTQYF. DNA of the CDR3: TGTGCCTGGAGGGTCAGGGGGCGCCCCACAGATACGCAGTATTTT.

V is TRBV5-1 and J is TRBJ2-2; tentatively, D is TRBD2 (6 bases). This CDR3 has 14 residues. Per germline, CDR1 SGHRS and CDR2 YFSETQ. Deletions cut 4 bases from V and 5 bases from J, with 12 bases between. DNA of the CDR3: TGCGCCAGCAGCCTTAGACTAGTGACCGGGGAGCTGTTTTTT. This encodes CASSLRLVTGELFF.

The chain joins TRBV5-6 to TRBJ1-2; unclear D gene. This CDR3 has 13 residues. V lost 7 bases to trimming and J lost 4 bases, with 14 bases between them. In germline, CDR1 is SGHDT, CDR2 YYEEEE. Written as DNA, the CDR3 is TGTGCCAGCCGTCTCCGCTTGGGCTATGGCTACACCTTC. Translated: CASRLRLGYGYTF.

The chain joins TRBV14 to TRBJ1-2; D gene ambiguous. V gave up 0 bases and J gave up 3 bases, with 2 bases separating them. The CDR3 spans 12 residues. Germline V CDR1 and CDR2: SGHDN, FVKESK. The CDR3 here is CASSQDYYGYTF. DNA of the CDR3: TGTGCCAGCAGCCAAGATTACTATGGCTACACCTTC.

J is TRBJ2-7 and V is TRBV11-3; 7 nucleotides agree with TRBD2. V lost 3 bases to trimming and J lost 2 bases; unmatched junction nucleotides: 4. The germline gives CDR1 SGHNT, CDR2 YENEEA. The length of the CDR3 is 14 residues. In nucleotides, the CDR3 is TGTGCCAGCAGCTTTCGGGGGGAGACCTACGAGCAGTACTTC. It specifies CASSFRGETYEQYF. The entire variable domain, with the rest obtained from reference TRBV11-3 and TRBJ2-7, is as follows: EAGVVQSPRYKIIEKKQPVAFWCNPISGHNTLYWYLQNLGQGPELLIRYENEEAVDDSQLPKDRFSAERLKGVDSTLKIQPAELGDSAVYLCASSFRGETYEQYFGPGTRLTVT.

The chain is built from TRBV15 and TRBJ1-2; a possible D gene is TRBD1 (6 bases). Trimming shortened V by 5 bases and J by 4 bases, and 17 bases separated the two germline ends. The CDR3 consists of 15 residues. Germline loops: CDR1 LNHNV, CDR2 YYDKDF (reference sequence). CDR3 amino acids: CATSAPGQGTYGYTF. The CDR3 nucleotides read TGTGCCACCAGCGCACCGGGGCAGGGGACCTATGGCTACACCTTC.

The chain employs TRBV2 and TRBJ2-1; the D call may be TRBD1 or TRBD2 (5 bases each). Germline-derived CDR1 and CDR2 are SNHLY and FYNNEI. The CDR3 is made up of 17 amino acids. Trimming stripped 6 bases from V and 0 bases from J, with 18 bases between. The CDR3 DNA reads TGTGCCAGCAGCCCGGTGGGGAGACAGAGCTCCTACAATGAGCAGTTCTTC. Translating it yields CASSPVGRQSSYNEQFF.

This clone was detected once. The rearrangement uses TRBV4-1 and TRBJ1-3; 8 nucleotides match TRBD1. The CDR3 contains 13 residues. Losses at the gene ends were 4 bases for V and 8 bases for J; bases not matched to a gene: 4. Germline-derived CDR1 and CDR2 are MGHRA and YSYEKL. CDR3 coding DNA: TGCGCCAGCAGCCCTGGACAGGGAGACACCATATATTTT. Translated, it gives CASSPGQGDTIYF.

The V call is TRBV2, the J call TRBJ2-4; D call uncertain. The CDR3 length is 16 residues. V was clipped by 3 bases and J by 2 bases, with 14 bases between them. The germline gives CDR1 SNHLY, CDR2 FYNNEI. CDR3 region: CASSENQLRSKNIQYF. CDR3 nucleotide sequence: TGTGCCAGCAGTGAGAATCAGCTGAGGTCCAAAAACATTCAGTACTTC.

The chain couples TRBV5-6 to TRBJ2-1, with 10 bases fitting TRBD2. The V segment lost 7 bases and the J segment 6 bases; nucleotides outside the gene matches: 10. Germline V gene data show CDR1 as SGHDT and CDR2 as YYEEEE. The CDR3 sequence is 15 residues long. In DNA, the CDR3 is TGTGCCAGCTACCTATTAGCGGGAGGTGTCAATGAGCAGTTCTTC. Amino acid sequence: CASYLLAGGVNEQFF.

This clone has just one count. The CDR3 loop reads CASSLVGANTGELFF. The CDR3 bases are TGTGCCAGCAGCTTGGTGGGGGCAAACACCGGGGAGCTGTTTTTT. The V call is TRBV5-6, the J call TRBJ2-2; tentative D call: TRBD1 (6 bases). Germline CDR1 reads SGHDT; CDR2 reads YYEEEE. The germline V and J ends were trimmed by 0 bases and 2 bases, with 8 bases remaining between them. This CDR3 contains 15 residues.

This chain uses TRBV5-1 with TRBJ2-6; D unresolved. Trimming left V 2 bases short and J 3 bases short, with 18 bases between. This CDR3 is 18 amino acids long. The germline V gene has CDR1 SGHRS and CDR2 YFSETQ. The CDR3 DNA is TGCGCCAGCAGCTTCGGCCCCGAATCGCGAAGTGGGGCCAACGTCCTGACTTTC. Residues: CASSFGPESRSGANVLTF.

This rearrangement joins TRBV7-9 to TRBJ2-1, with D possibly being TRBD2 (5 bases). Between the trimmed V and J ends, which lost 5 bases and 12 bases, there was a span of 17 bases. In germline, CDR1 is SEHNR, CDR2 FQNEAQ (reference sequence). The CDR3 contains 13 residues. The CDR3 spells CASSEAPSSGQFF. CDR3 DNA sequence: TGTGCCAGCAGCGAAGCCCCTAGCTCTGGGCAGTTCTTC.

J is TRBJ1-4 and V is TRBV6-6; weak D call: TRBD1 (6 bases). The CDR3 runs 15 residues. With 4 bases removed from V and 2 bases from J, the gap between germline ends came to 11 bases. CDR1 MNHNY and CDR2 SVGAGI come from the germline V gene (reference sequence). In nucleotides, the CDR3 is TGTGCCAGCAGTTCTCCGGACAGCACTAATGAAAAACTGTTTTTT. The encoded protein is CASSSPDSTNEKLFF.

V gene TRBV6-5 combines with J gene TRBJ2-2; maybe TRBD2 (6 bases). The CDR3 loop spans 13 amino acids. Germline CDR1 MNHEY, CDR2 SVGAGI. V was trimmed by 10 bases and J by 0 bases, leaving 9 bases between them. The CDR3 DNA reads as TGTGCCACGAGCGGGTCGAACACCGGGGAGCTGTTTTTT. Its protein is CATSGSNTGELFF.

On this clone itself: Other DNA sequences within the sample encode an identical CDR3. This chain uses TRBV5-1 with TRBJ2-3, with a possible D match to TRBD2 (5 bases). The germline V gene encodes CDR1 SGHRS and CDR2 YFSETQ. The ends were cut back, 4 bases at V and 1 base at J, with 10 bases in the middle. There are 14 residues in the CDR3. The CDR3 DNA follows: TGCGCCAGCAGCCTCGAGGGCGGCACAGATACGCAGTATTTT. It is translated as CASSLEGGTDTQYF.

V and J are TRBV4-1 and TRBJ1-3, with D perhaps matching TRBD1 (5 bases). The CDR3 covers 16 residues. Per germline, CDR1 MGHRA and CDR2 YSYEKL. V was shortened by 0 bases and J by 5 bases, with 14 bases between the two germline ends. CDR3 protein: CASSQDRDGHRNTIYF. DNA for the CDR3: TGCGCCAGCAGCCAAGACCGGGACGGCCATCGAAACACCATATATTTT.

The chain uses TRBV7-9 and TRBJ1-1, with unresolved D. The germline V gene has CDR1 SEHNR and CDR2 FQNEAQ (reference sequence). Deletions cut 8 bases from V and 0 bases from J, with 10 bases between. The CDR3 runs 13 residues. The CDR3 protein is CASARGVNTEAFF. The CDR3 DNA reads as TGTGCCAGCGCCCGCGGAGTGAACACTGAAGCTTTCTTT.

This chain uses TRBV2 with TRBJ2-3, with D unresolved. Trimming shortened V by 5 bases and J by 1 base, and 10 bases separated the two germline ends. Germline loops: CDR1 SNHLY, CDR2 FYNNEI. The CDR3 runs 14 residues. CDR3: CASSKIRGTDTQYF. CDR3 nucleotide sequence: TGTGCCAGCAGTAAGATCCGGGGCACAGATACGCAGTATTTT.

In its sample, this clone was seen many times. The chain has TRBV6-4 and TRBJ2-3; TRBD2 agrees at 9 bases. The CDR3 totals 17 residues. V lost 8 bases to trimming and J lost 2 bases; unmatched junction nucleotides: 14. Germline-derived CDR1 and CDR2 are MRHNA and SNTAGT. The CDR3 spells CASDGGPLAGLTDTQYF. The CDR3 coding sequence is TGTGCCAGCGACGGAGGGCCACTAGCGGGCCTCACAGATACGCAGTATTTT.

The chain is built from TRBV25-1 and TRBJ2-1; TRBD2 might be the D (6 bases). V lost 5 bases, J lost 0 bases, and 14 bases lay in between. The CDR3 contains 16 residues. Germline CDR1 reads MGHDK; CDR2 reads SYGVNS. DNA of the CDR3: TGTGCCAGCAGTCAGGGACTTTTCCCCTCCTACAATGAGCAGTTCTTC. It yields the protein CASSQGLFPSYNEQFF.

This chain uses TRBV4-3 with TRBJ2-3; D not resolved. The CDR3 length is 15 residues. V was shortened by 0 bases and J by 2 bases, with 9 bases between the two germline ends. Germline lookup yields CDR1 LGHNA and CDR2 YSLEER. This CDR3 is CASSQDQVITDTQYF. The CDR3, as DNA: TGCGCCAGCAGCCAAGATCAGGTGATCACAGATACGCAGTATTTT.

This chain links TRBV18 with TRBJ2-7; D perhaps matches TRBD1 (5 bases). CDR3 length equals 13 residues. Trimming took 2 bases from V and 10 from J, leaving 15 bases between them. Per germline, CDR1 KGHSH and CDR2 LQKENI. The CDR3 DNA reads as TGTGCCAGCTCACCATATGAAGGGGTCGTACAGTACTTC. Protein sequence: CASSPYEGVVQYF.